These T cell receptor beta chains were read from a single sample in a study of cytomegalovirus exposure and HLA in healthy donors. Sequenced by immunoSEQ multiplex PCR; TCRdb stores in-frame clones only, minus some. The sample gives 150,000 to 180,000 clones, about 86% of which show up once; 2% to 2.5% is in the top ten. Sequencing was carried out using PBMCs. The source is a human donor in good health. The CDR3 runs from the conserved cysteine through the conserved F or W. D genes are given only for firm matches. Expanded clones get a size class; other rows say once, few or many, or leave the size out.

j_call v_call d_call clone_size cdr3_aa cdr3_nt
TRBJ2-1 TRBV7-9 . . CASSLRGRNNEQFF TGTGCCAGCAGCTTACGAGGAAGGAACAATGAGCAGTTCTTC
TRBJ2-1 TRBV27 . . CASSLRPNPYNEQFF TGTGCCAGCAGTTTGAGGCCGAACCCATACAATGAGCAGTTCTTC
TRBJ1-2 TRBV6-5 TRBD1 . CASSPDRGRHYGYTF TGTGCCAGCAGCCCGGACAGGGGGCGTCACTATGGCTACACCTTC
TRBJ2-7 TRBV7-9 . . CASSLGVTAYEQYF TGTGCCAGCAGCTTGGGCGTAACAGCCTACGAGCAGTACTTC
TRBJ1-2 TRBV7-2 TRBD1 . CASSPTGGNYGYTF TGTGCCAGCAGTCCGACAGGGGGCAACTATGGCTACACCTTC
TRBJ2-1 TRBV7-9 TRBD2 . CASRDQVAGGDTEQFF TGTGCCAGCAGAGATCAAGTAGCGGGGGGGGACACTGAGCAGTTCTTC
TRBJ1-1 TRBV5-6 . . CASSHRALDTEAFF TGTGCCAGCAGCCACAGGGCCCTAGACACTGAAGCTTTCTTT
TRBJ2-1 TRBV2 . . CASSERFIVANEQFF TGTGCCAGCAGTGAACGCTTTATTGTAGCCAATGAGCAGTTCTTC
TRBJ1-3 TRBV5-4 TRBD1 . CASSSARGAGNTIYF TGTGCCAGCAGCAGCGCCAGGGGGGCTGGAAACACCATATATTTT
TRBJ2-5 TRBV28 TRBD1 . CASSLPGQGNKETQYF TGTGCCAGCAGCCTTCCGGGACAGGGTAATAAAGAGACCCAGTACTTC
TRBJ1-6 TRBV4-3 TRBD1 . CASSLSQGSNSPLHF TGCGCCAGCAGCCTATCACAGGGGTCTAATTCACCCCTCCACTTT
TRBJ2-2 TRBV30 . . CAWSGSPLRTGELFF TGTGCCTGGAGTGGAAGCCCTCTCAGGACCGGGGAGCTGTTTTTT
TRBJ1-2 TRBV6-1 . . CASSEGESFYGYTF TGTGCCAGCAGTGAAGGGGAGAGTTTCTATGGCTACACCTTC
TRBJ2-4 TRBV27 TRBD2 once CASSPSGRALGKNIQYF TGTGCCAGCAGTCCTAGCGGGAGGGCCCTCGGCAAAAACATTCAGTACTTC
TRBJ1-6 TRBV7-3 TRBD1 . CASSSTGSYNSPLHF TGTGCCAGCAGCTCGACAGGGTCCTATAATTCACCCCTCCACTTT
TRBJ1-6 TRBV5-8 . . CASRPVRDNSPLHF TGTGCCAGCCGGCCTGTGCGGGATAATTCACCCCTCCACTTT
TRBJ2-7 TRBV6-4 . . CASLSSYEQYF TGTGCCAGCTTGAGCTCCTACGAGCAGTACTTC
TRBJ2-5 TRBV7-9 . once CASSLSDQETQYF TGTGCCAGCAGCTTATCGGACCAAGAGACCCAGTACTTC